Each of the 20 T cell receptor beta chains below was sequenced from the same sample in a study of neurological immune-mediated disorders. One entry per CDR3 protein, called by TCRdb with MiXCR from the 5' RACE reads. The sample lists under 80,000 distinct CDR3 sequences, 13% to 15% seen once, with 6% to 7% in the top ten. The specimen was PBMCs. These TCRs come from a woman between 50 and 59 years old in good health.

This clonotype has at least ten counts. This chain connects TRBV12-3 or TRBV12-4 to TRBJ1-5, with D maybe TRBD1 (5 bases). The germline V and J ends were trimmed by 6 bases and 3 bases, with 12 bases remaining between them. The CDR3 is made up of 14 amino acids. For the CDR3, the DNA is TGTGCCAGCAGCCAGGGTGTAATCAATCAGCCCCAGCATTTT. It translates to CASSQGVINQPQHF.

Ten or more counts support this clonotype. V gene TRBV5-1 combines with J gene TRBJ2-7; D is undetermined. CDR3 length equals 13 residues. V lost 5 bases, J lost 4 bases, and 13 bases lay in between. The germline CDR1 and CDR2 sequences are SGHRS and YFSETQ. The CDR3 spells CASRPTTAYEQYF. The CDR3 DNA sequence: TGCGCCAGCAGACCCACTACCGCATACGAGCAGTACTTC.

The count of this clonotype is one. The chain has TRBV7-2 and TRBJ2-3, with D maybe TRBD1 (5 bases). The V gene lost 5 bases and the J gene lost 2 bases, with 14 bases spanning the gap. Germline V gene lookup returns CDR1 SGHTA and CDR2 FQGNSA. CDR3 length: 15 residues. The CDR3 loop is CASSDSWVVTDTQYF. CDR3 nucleotide sequence: TGTGCCAGCAGCGACAGTTGGGTAGTCACAGATACGCAGTATTTT.

At least ten counts were recorded for this clonotype. The V gene is TRBV20-1, the J gene TRBJ1-6, with unresolved D. V lost 1 base and J 0 bases, leaving 10 bases between the germline ends. The germline V gene has CDR1 DFQATT and CDR2 SNEGSKA (reference sequence). CDR3 size: 16 residues. CDR3 protein: CSARVGRVSYNSPLHF. CDR3 DNA: TGCAGTGCTAGAGTAGGTCGGGTCTCCTATAATTCACCCCTCCACTTT.

This clonotype was seen repeatedly, ten times or more. The chain recombines TRBV5-1 with TRBJ2-3; D might be TRBD1 (5 bases). The V end lost 1 base, the J end lost 6 bases, and 12 bases lay between the germline ends. There are 14 residues in the CDR3. Germline assignment: CDR1 SGHRS and CDR2 YFSETQ. CDR3 sequence: CASSLWSQGDTQYF. The CDR3 DNA reads TGCGCCAGCAGCTTGTGGTCGCAGGGCGATACGCAGTATTTT.

V and J are TRBV4-2 and TRBJ2-7; D not certain. The CDR3 extends over 12 amino acids. Germline values: CDR1 LGHNA, CDR2 YNFKEQ. Trimming took 4 bases from V and 6 from J, leaving 10 bases between them. CDR3 bases: TGTGCCAGCAGCCTAGAAGTAGGCGAGCAGTACTTC. This translates into CASSLEVGEQYF.

A remark on this clonotype: Since no conserved phenylalanine or tryptophan closes the CDR3, a read error is the likely cause. This chain uses TRBV5-1 with TRBJ1-1; TRBD1 matches 8 bases. The V segment lost 4 bases and the J segment 4 bases; nucleotides outside the gene matches: 18. Germline CDR1 SGHRS, CDR2 YFSETQ. The CDR3 sequence is 18 residues long. CDR3 bases: TGCGCCAGCAGCCAACATCGGACAGGGACCAGTCGTGTCACTGAAGCTTTCGTT. Amino acid sequence: CASSQHRTGTSRVTEAFV.

Only one count was recorded for this clonotype. This sequence joins TRBV12-5 and TRBJ2-5; the D gene is possibly TRBD2 (6 bases). Germline V gives CDR1 LGHNT, CDR2 FRNRAP. CDR3 size: 14 residues. Trimming took 6 bases from V and 2 from J, leaving 13 bases between them. The CDR3 nucleotides read TGTGCTAGTGGACGGGACCGGGAGCAAGAGACCCAGTACTTC. Translation gives CASGRDREQETQYF.

This clonotype was observed many times. The gene calls are TRBV7-9 and TRBJ2-7; D is undetermined. The CDR3 has 12 residues. The V end lost 1 base, the J end lost 6 bases, and 7 bases lay between the germline ends. Germline V gene sequence: CDR1 SEHNR, CDR2 FQNEAQ (reference sequence). CDR3 amino acids: CASSLELGEQYF. The CDR3 DNA sequence: TGTGCCAGCAGCTTAGAATTAGGCGAGCAGTACTTC.

This clonotype showed up many times. This sequence joins TRBV7-2 and TRBJ1-1; D perhaps matches TRBD1 (6 bases). The length of the CDR3 is 14 residues. V was cut by 6 bases and J by 2 bases, with 13 bases left in between. Germline lookup yields CDR1 SGHTA and CDR2 FQGNSA. The CDR3 spells CASRAWTANTEAFF. The CDR3 DNA follows: TGTGCCAGCAGGGCTTGGACAGCAAACACTGAAGCTTTCTTT.

This clonotype was counted at least ten times. The chain employs TRBV2 and TRBJ2-1; 8 bases map to TRBD2. Trimming removed 6 bases from V and 4 bases from J; junction bases left unmatched: 8. Germline loops: CDR1 SNHLY, CDR2 FYNNEI. The length of the CDR3 is 15 residues. As DNA, the CDR3 is TGTGCCAGCAGATCAACTAGCGGATCATACAATGAGCAGTTCTTC. This gives the protein CASRSTSGSYNEQFF.

Regarding this clonotype: At one end the junction does not follow the germline gene, possibly because of a read error. The chain is built from TRBV5-1 and TRBJ2-2; no clear D. The germline V gene has CDR1 SGHRS and CDR2 YFSETQ. There are 15 residues in the CDR3. The CDR3: CASSSEPGTTRELFF. CDR3 sequence (DNA): TGCGCCAGCAGCTCGGAACCCGGAACCACCAGGGAGCTGTTTTTT.

This clonotype came up many times. The J gene is TRBJ2-7, the V gene TRBV7-9; D is possibly TRBD2 (6 bases). Trimming pared 3 bases from V and 2 bases from J, leaving 20 bases between. The CDR3 consists of 17 residues. Germline CDR1 is SEHNR and CDR2 is FQNEAQ (reference sequence). The CDR3 bases are TGTGCCAGCAGCTTGGGAGGACGGGGGTCCTCCGCCTACGAGCAGTACTTC. As protein: CASSLGGRGSSAYEQYF. Supplemented by reference TRBV7-9 and TRBJ2-7, the full variable domain reads DTGVSQNPRHKITKRGQNVTFRCDPISEHNRLYWYRQTLGQGPEFLTYFQNEAQLEKSRLLSDRFSAERPKGSFSTLEIQRTEQGDSAMYLCASSLGGRGSSAYEQYFGPGTRLTVT.

This clonotype was detected ten times or more. The gene calls are TRBV27 and TRBJ2-3; TRBD1 aligns across 7 bases. There are 14 residues in the CDR3. The J segment lost 4 bases and the V segment lost 7 bases, leaving 8 bases of the junction unmatched. Germline CDR1 reads MNHEY; CDR2 reads SMNVEV (reference sequence). Here the CDR3 DNA reads TGTGCCAGCACCCTGACAGGGAATCCAGATACGCAGTATTTT. It yields the protein CASTLTGNPDTQYF.

This clonotype occurred many times. The CDR3 DNA is TGTGCCAGCAGCTTAGCGGGGACTAGCGGATTTTACGAGCAGTACTTC. This codes for CASSLAGTSGFYEQYF. The V call is TRBV7-6, the J call TRBJ2-7; 11 bases map to TRBD2. J was trimmed by 4 bases and V by 0 bases; bases with no gene match: 5. CDR3 length equals 16 residues. Germline values: CDR1 SGHVS, CDR2 FNYEAQ.

This clonotype was counted ten times or more. V is TRBV12-3 or TRBV12-4 and J is TRBJ2-7; 7 nucleotides agree with TRBD2. The CDR3 has 14 amino acids. V was pared by 3 bases and J by 3 bases, with 5 bases of the junction left unmatched. The CDR3 DNA reads as TGTGCCAGCAGTTTGGGAGGGAACCGCTACGAGCAGTACTTC. Its translation is CASSLGGNRYEQYF.

Comments on this clonotype: This may be a read error: a much more frequent sequence differs by one nucleotide. The chain combines TRBV7-9 with TRBJ2-7; D possibly corresponds to TRBD1 (5 bases). The CDR3 runs 14 residues. V lost 4 bases and J 3 bases, leaving 13 bases between the germline ends. CDR1 is SEHNR, CDR2 FQNEAQ, per germline (reference sequence). The CDR3 nucleotides read TGTGCCAGCAGCTCCCCTTTGGACATCTACGAGCAGTACTTC. Translation gives CASSSPLDIYEQYF.

The table lists this clonotype with a few counts. Written as DNA, the CDR3 is TGTGCCAGCAGCAGTACTGACAGGGGTAAGCCCCAGCATTTT. As protein: CASSSTDRGKPQHF. V gene TRBV7-3 combines with J gene TRBJ1-5; 8 bases line up with TRBD1. V was pared by 5 bases and J by 8 bases, with 8 bases of the junction left unmatched. This CDR3 spans 14 amino acids. In germline, CDR1 is SGHTA, CDR2 FQGTGA.

This clonotype has ten or more counts. This chain joins TRBV9 and TRBJ2-1; a weak D match, TRBD2 (5 bases). Germline loops: CDR1 SGDLS, CDR2 YYNGEE. The CDR3 is made up of 12 amino acids. The V and J ends lost 0 bases and 11 bases respectively, with 9 bases between them. In nucleotides, the CDR3 is TGTGCCAGCAGCGTAGATCGGGGAAAGCAGTTCTTC. The encoded protein is CASSVDRGKQFF.

This clonotype was detected many times. The rearrangement links TRBV5-1 to TRBJ2-1; D is possibly TRBD1 (6 bases). This CDR3 comprises 14 residues. CDR1 is SGHRS, CDR2 YFSETQ, per germline. The CDR3 reads CATSSRGSYNEQFF. The CDR3, as DNA: TGCGCTACGTCGTCCAGGGGCTCCTACAATGAGCAGTTCTTC.